This T cell receptor beta chain was sequenced during a study of naive and memory T cell subsets (dated by TCRdb to about 2017). Some background on the complete study: The study applied an open-source, UMI-based TCR alpha and beta sequencing pipeline to sorted naive and memory peripheral blood T cell subsets. Complete agreement was observed between the functional CMV T cell responses and the IgG serology results. RNA was DNase-treated and reverse transcribed with TCR constant-region primers, mostly using SuperScript III.

Receptor amplification or capture employed UMI-ligation and nested PCR. An equimolar mix of two oligonucleotides covering both TRBC1 and TRBC2 was used as the beta constant-region primer. Four rounds of PCR, combining the SP2 primer with nested alpha and beta constant-region primers, were used to amplify the ligated cDNA. A single-stranded oligonucleotide bearing the SP2 primer plus a 12-nucleotide UMI was ligated onto the 3' end of the cDNA by T4 RNA ligase 1. The ligation reaction was kept at 16 degrees C for about 20-24 hours. To avoid over-amplification, PCR2 was usually performed as a SYBR Green qPCR and halted once a predetermined threshold was reached. All purifications after the first were performed with Agencourt AMPure XP magnetic beads. Library quantification was done by Qubit, followed by a TapeStation check on which the main peak was expected at around 650 bp. The pooled libraries were sequenced on an Illumina MiSeq using v2 2x251 paired-end kits, which usually yielded roughly 0.9-2.3 million reads per sample. Each sample was pooled at around 4 nM, and about 5-8% PhiX was included to help cluster recognition. The paper's processing steps were these. Using tag matching that tolerated one base-pair mismatch, Decombinator assigned V and J genes to FASTQ reads that had been processed by Demultiplexor. By using UMIs, Collapsinator corrected both sequencing errors and the frequency errors caused by PCR heterogeneity. CDR3Translator translated TCRs and extracted CDR3s from the conserved cysteine to the FGXG phenylalanine, flagging non-productive sequences. Gini, Shannon entropy and inverse Simpson indices were calculated on repertoires that had been subsampled to equal numbers of UMI-defined TCRs. Within the linear range, a power law was fitted by maximum likelihood to the distributions of clonotype abundance. When run on a single naive CD8 sample, MIGEC and the pipeline yielded similar UMI counts, similar unique TCR numbers and similar clonal distributions. In one analysis, naive TCRs that were also found in any memory subset of the same donor were excluded from the naive repertoire. A set of several thousand CMV-associated CDR3 sequences, compiled from VDJdb and a published dataset, was used to search the repertoires. In TCRdb, the public reads were trimmed at Q25 with fastp and aligned with MiXCR, with productive beta chains retained. Rows with a matching CDR3 protein are joined into one entry that keeps the most common DNA and genes. TCRdb, not the authors, supplied the V and J calls. Within this sample are under 150,000 distinct CDR3 sequences, with 15% to 25% of them counted one time only. Together, the top ten hold 0.6% to 0.8% of the sample.

From the second PCR step onward, the TCR alpha chain libraries and the TCR beta chain libraries were amplified separately. The CMV status of each donor was determined by measuring IFNgamma production from CD4+ T cells after fresh PBMCs had been stimulated overnight with CMV viral lysate. Using Miltenyi beads, CD4 T cells were first positively selected, and CD8 T cells were then positively selected from the CD4-negative fraction. Cells were stained for CD3, CD4, CD8, CD45RA, CD27 and a live/dead dye and were sorted on a BD Aria II into four subsets based on CD45RA and CD27. A few healthy volunteers provided blood, and each donor's sample was split into CD4 and CD8 T cells and then further divided into four differentiation subsets. Roughly 120 ml of peripheral blood was collected from each donor, and PBMC were isolated from the blood using Ficoll-Paque PLUS density-gradient centrifugation. After sorting, cells were lysed in RLT buffer, RNA was extracted using a Qiagen RNeasy kit, and the extracted RNA was stored at -80 degrees C.

The CDR3 runs 19 amino acids, cysteine and phenylalanine included. Only the CDR3 portion is preserved as DNA: 57 bases, with reading frame beginning at the first base. Trimming leaves V shorter by 0 bases and J shorter by 0 bases, with the junction holding 11 bases beyond the gene matches. CDR1 LGHNT and CDR2 FRNRAP were looked up in the germline V gene. Results the study describes overall, beyond this receptor: Once error correction was done, more than 90% of naive TCR sequences showed up just once, which made the naive abundance distributions much steeper than those of the memory subsets. In both CD4 and CD8 cells, going from naive through CM, EM and EMRA, the Gini index went up while Shannon and inverse Simpson diversity went down. The repertoire findings for the naive and memory subsets could not be validated against a ground truth, as none was available. RNA-based TCR counts may be influenced by expression changes linked to T cell activation and differentiation. The abundance of TCRs followed a power law with an exponent that differed between naive and memory subsets yet stayed consistent across the three individuals. A clonotype was defined as a single alpha or beta chain sequence rather than as a paired alpha/beta receptor. A few larger clonotypes were present in naive repertoires, especially CD8 naive repertoires, and these clonotypes were possibly memory cells re-expressing CD45RA.

Of note for this clonotype: It has no known antigen specificity. The input lacks base qualities; no much larger clone sits a single base away.

The sequencing sample was made of naive CD8+ T cells from blood. The cell subset or site label for this specimen denotes: naive T cells, CD45RA high CD27+. Rearrangement joined TRBV12-5 to TRBJ1-5; TRBD1 aligns with 7 central bases. The sequence came from a human donor in good health. The bases read TGTGCTAGTGGTTTGGTACAGGGGAACCTAGATTATAGCAATCAGCCCCAGCATTTT. It translates to CASGLVQGNLDYSNQPQHF.